The 2 T cell receptor beta chains presented below share a single source sample, sequenced in a study of blood T cell repertoires in COVID-19. The assay was immunoSEQ multiplex PCR, and TCRdb's table has in-frame clones only and misses some. The data hold about 90,000 clones, with roughly 86% observed a single time. The sample was peripheral blood. All receptors derive from a human donor in a cohort sampled during active COVID-19.

The chain uses TRBV6-5 and TRBJ1-1; D might be TRBD1 (6 bases). Germline V CDR1 and CDR2: MNHEY, SVGAGI. The CDR3 sequence is 14 residues long. V was clipped by 4 bases and J by 1 base, with 10 bases between them. This chain's CDR3 is CASSLGASNTEAFF. The CDR3 DNA is TGTGCCAGCAGTTTGGGGGCCTCGAACACTGAAGCTTTCTTT.

The rearrangement uses TRBV4-2 and TRBJ2-3; no definite D call. Per germline, CDR1 LGHNA and CDR2 YNFKEQ. The length of the CDR3 is 15 residues. Trimming cost V 0 bases and J 5 bases, with 12 bases left between them. The CDR3 loop reads CASSQDQPQRDTQYF. CDR3 nucleotide sequence: TGTGCCAGCAGCCAAGATCAACCCCAGCGAGATACGCAGTATTTT.